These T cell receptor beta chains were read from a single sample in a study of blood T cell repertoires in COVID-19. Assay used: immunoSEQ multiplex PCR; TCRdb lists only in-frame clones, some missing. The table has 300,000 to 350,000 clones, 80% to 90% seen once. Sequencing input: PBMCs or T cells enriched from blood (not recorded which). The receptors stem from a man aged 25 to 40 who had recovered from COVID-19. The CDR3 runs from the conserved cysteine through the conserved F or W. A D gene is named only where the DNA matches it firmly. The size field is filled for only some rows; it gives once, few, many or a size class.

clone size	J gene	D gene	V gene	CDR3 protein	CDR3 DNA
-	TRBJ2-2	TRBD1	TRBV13	CASSERDRGQNTGELFF	TGTGCCAGCAGCGAGAGGGACAGGGGGCAGAACACCGGGGAGCTGTTTTTT
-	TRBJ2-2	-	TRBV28	CASRHGSNTGELFF	TGTGCCAGCAGGCACGGTTCGAACACCGGGGAGCTGTTTTTT
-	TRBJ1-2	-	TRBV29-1	CSVVSDTNYGYTF	TGCAGCGTTGTCTCTGACACTAACTATGGCTACACCTTC
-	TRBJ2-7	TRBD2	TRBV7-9	CASIASGAHEQYF	TGTGCCAGCATTGCCAGCGGGGCACACGAGCAGTACTTC
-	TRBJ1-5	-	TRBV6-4	CASSPQENQPQHF	TGTGCCAGCAGTCCACAGGAAAATCAGCCCCAGCATTTT
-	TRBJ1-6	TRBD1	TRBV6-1	CASSELDRGNSPLHF	TGTGCCAGCAGTGAATTGGACAGGGGGAATTCACCCCTCCACTTT
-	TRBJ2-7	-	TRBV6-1	CASSEGKGGYEQYF	TGTGCCAGCAGTGAAGGGAAGGGAGGCTACGAGCAGTACTTC
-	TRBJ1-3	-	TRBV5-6	CASSLVGEDTIYF	TGTGCCAGCAGCTTGGTCGGGGAGGACACCATATATTTT
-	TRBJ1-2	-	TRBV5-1	CASSARQEDYGYTF	TGCGCCAGCAGCGCACGACAGGAGGACTATGGCTACACCTTC
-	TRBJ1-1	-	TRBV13	CASSLDSPEAFF	TGTGCCAGCAGCCTGGACAGCCCTGAAGCTTTCTTT
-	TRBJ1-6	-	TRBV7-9	CASSFGKSNSPLHF	TGTGCCAGCAGCTTCGGGAAATCCAATTCACCCCTCCACTTT
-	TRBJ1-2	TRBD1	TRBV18	CASSPVFQQGDHGYTF	TGTGCCAGCTCACCCGTTTTTCAACAGGGGGACCATGGCTACACCTTC
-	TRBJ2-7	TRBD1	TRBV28	CASSTPGQGTYEQYF	TGTGCCAGCAGTACACCGGGACAGGGAACCTACGAGCAGTACTTC
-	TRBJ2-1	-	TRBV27	CASSLSPRNEQFF	TGTGCCAGCAGTTTATCGCCTAGGAATGAGCAGTTCTTC
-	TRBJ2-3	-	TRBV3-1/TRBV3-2	CASSSQAVPSTDTQYF	TGTGCCAGCAGCTCACAGGCGGTCCCTAGCACAGATACGCAGTATTTT
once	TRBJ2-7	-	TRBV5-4	CASRTFGISSYEQYF	TGTGCCAGCAGGACGTTCGGGATTAGCTCCTACGAGCAGTACTTC